This TCR beta chain was captured in a study of technical replicates of blood from a few donors. TCRdb's copy holds only in-frame clones and misses some; the assay was immunoSEQ multiplex PCR. Found here are tens of thousands of clones, 90% to 95% of them singletons; the top ten hold 4.5% to 5%. Looked up from germline, CDR1 is GTSNPN and CDR2 is SVGIG (reference sequence). With 5 bases clipped from V and 7 bases from J, the junction kept 6 bases outside the gene matches. This CDR3 is built from 13 residues. The TCR originated in a human donor in good health. Some clones in this sample may be carry-over from other donors' samples. The chain recombines TRBV30 with TRBJ1-4, with TRBD1 matching 8 bases. Sequenced input: PBMCs. CDR3 nucleotide sequence: TGTGCCTGGGCACAGGGGGGACGTGAAAAACTGTTTTTT. This codes for CAWAQGGREKLFF.